This TCR beta chain stems from a study of blood T cell repertoires in COVID-19. Those who participated ranged in age from roughly 18 to 90 years and resided in around 22 US areas. Two negative PCRs, clearance, or symptom resolution had been documented for recovered Cohort 3 donors. In the authors' workflow: Estimation of nucleated cell counts was performed using reference gene primer amplification. Profiled with immunoSEQ multiplex PCR; TCRdb holds only in-frame clones, not every one. The DNA gave D and trimming, while V, J and clone size come from that table. The repertoire holds about 250,000 clones, 85% to 90% seen once, with around 1.7% in the top ten. V shed 5 bases, J shed 2 bases, and the junction held 10 bases outside the gene matches. Germline CDR1 and CDR2: MDHEN and SYDVKM. This CDR3 region has 16 residues.

The TCR originated in a man in his forties who had recovered from COVID-19. Sequenced input: PBMCs or T cells enriched from blood (not recorded which). This sequence joins TRBV28 and TRBJ2-3, with 7 bases lining up with TRBD2. The CDR3 here is CASSPVGGGNTDTQYF. DNA of the CDR3: TGTGCCAGCAGTCCAGTGGGGGGGGGAAACACAGATACGCAGTATTTT.